These T cell receptor beta chains were read from a single sample in a study of T cell repertoires in cytomegalovirus infection. Antigen specificity for these receptors is unknown. TCRdb analysed the reads with MiXCR anew, one entry per CDR3 protein. This sample carries around 300,000 distinct CDR3 sequences, roughly a fifth of them seen once, and the ten largest clones take approximately 19%. The source was cultured PBMCs, collected from culture after CMV antigen stimulation. The receptors derive from a human donor in good health (CMV status not recorded). Some clones in this sample may be carry-over from other donors' samples. Both conserved end residues are part of each CDR3. The order of the fields is D gene, clone size, V gene, J gene, CDR3 protein, CDR3 DNA. A D gene is named only where the DNA matches it firmly. Size values are once, few and many counts, or a class for expanded clones, and some rows have none.

D: NA; size: few; V: TRBV7-6; J: TRBJ1-5; CDR3: CASSFYRKPQHF; DNA: TGTGCCAGCAGCTTCTACAGAAAGCCCCAGCATTTT
D: TRBD1; size: few; V: TRBV2; J: TRBJ1-5; CDR3: CASSPGQGAVGNQPQHF; DNA: TGTGCCAGCAGTCCGGGACAGGGGGCGGTGGGCAATCAGCCCCAGCATTTT
D: NA; size: NA; V: TRBV20-1; J: TRBJ1-5; CDR3: CSAAQGFRQPQHF; DNA: TGCAGTGCCGCCCAGGGGTTCCGTCAGCCCCAGCATTTT
D: NA; size: few; V: TRBV20-1; J: TRBJ2-1; CDR3: CSARDWGPGGGRNEQFF; DNA: TGCAGTGCTAGAGATTGGGGCCCCGGGGGAGGCCGCAATGAGCAGTTCTTC
D: NA; size: NA; V: TRBV19; J: TRBJ1-1; CDR3: CASSISGANTEAFF; DNA: TGTGCCAGTAGTATATCAGGGGCGAACACTGAAGCTTTCTTT
D: TRBD1; size: many; V: TRBV7-2; J: TRBJ2-3; CDR3: CASSLRTGGTDTQYF; DNA: TGTGCCAGCAGCTTGCGGACAGGGGGCACAGATACGCAGTATTTT
D: NA; size: many; V: TRBV12-3/TRBV12-4; J: TRBJ2-1; CDR3: CASSSRNSGLYNEQFF; DNA: TGTGCCAGCAGTAGCCGTAATAGCGGCCTCTACAATGAGCAGTTCTTC
D: NA; size: few; V: TRBV7-2; J: TRBJ2-7; CDR3: CASSTRTGSSSYEQYF; DNA: TGTGCCAGCAGCACCCGGACTGGTTCGAGCTCCTACGAGCAGTACTTC
D: NA; size: many; V: TRBV7-2; J: TRBJ2-3; CDR3: CASSLRLSDTQYF; DNA: TGTGCCAGCAGCTTACGTCTCTCAGATACGCAGTATTTT
D: TRBD1; size: few; V: TRBV19; J: TRBJ2-1; CDR3: CASSIPQTGYGEQFF; DNA: TGTGCCAGTAGTATCCCTCAGACAGGGTATGGTGAGCAGTTCTTC